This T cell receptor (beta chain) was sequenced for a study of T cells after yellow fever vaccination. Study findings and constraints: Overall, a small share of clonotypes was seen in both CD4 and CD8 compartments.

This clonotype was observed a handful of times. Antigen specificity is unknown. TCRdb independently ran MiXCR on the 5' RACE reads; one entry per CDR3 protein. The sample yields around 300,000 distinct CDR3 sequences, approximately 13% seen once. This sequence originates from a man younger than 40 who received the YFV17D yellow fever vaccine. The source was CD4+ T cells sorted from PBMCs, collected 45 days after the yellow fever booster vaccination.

The CDR3: CASSQVPAPRAFF. The CDR3 bases are TGTGCCAGCAGCCAAGTTCCTGCACCACGAGCTTTCTTT. The chain joins TRBV3-1 to TRBJ1-1; D remains ambiguous. The germline V gene has CDR1 LGHDT and CDR2 YNNKEL (reference sequence). The CDR3 is 13 residues long. The V gene lost 1 base and the J gene lost 10 bases, with 13 bases spanning the gap.